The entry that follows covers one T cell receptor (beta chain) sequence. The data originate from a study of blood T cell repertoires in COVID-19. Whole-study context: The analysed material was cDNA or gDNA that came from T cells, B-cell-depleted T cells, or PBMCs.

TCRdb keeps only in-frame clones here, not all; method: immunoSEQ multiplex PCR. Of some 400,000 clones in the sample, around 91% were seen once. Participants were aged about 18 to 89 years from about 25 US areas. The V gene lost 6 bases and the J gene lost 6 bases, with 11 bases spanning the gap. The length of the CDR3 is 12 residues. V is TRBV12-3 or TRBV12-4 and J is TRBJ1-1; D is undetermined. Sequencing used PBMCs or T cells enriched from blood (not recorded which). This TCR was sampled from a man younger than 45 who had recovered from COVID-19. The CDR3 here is CASSLRVAEAFF. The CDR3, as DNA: TGTGCCAGCAGCCTACGGGTCGCTGAAGCTTTCTTT.